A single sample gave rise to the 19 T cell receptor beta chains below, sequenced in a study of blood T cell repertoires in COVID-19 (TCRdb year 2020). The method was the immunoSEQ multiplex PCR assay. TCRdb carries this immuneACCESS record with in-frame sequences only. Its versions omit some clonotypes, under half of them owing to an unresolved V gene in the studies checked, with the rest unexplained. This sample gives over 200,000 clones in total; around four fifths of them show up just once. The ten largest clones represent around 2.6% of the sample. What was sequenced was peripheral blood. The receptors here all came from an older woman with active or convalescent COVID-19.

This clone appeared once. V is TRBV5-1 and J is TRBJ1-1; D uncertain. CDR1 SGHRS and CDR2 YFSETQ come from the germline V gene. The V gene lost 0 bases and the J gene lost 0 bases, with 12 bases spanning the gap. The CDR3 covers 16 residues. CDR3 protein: CASSLVEAYLNTEAFF. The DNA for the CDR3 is TGCGCCAGCAGCTTGGTGGAGGCCTACTTGAACACTGAAGCTTTCTTT. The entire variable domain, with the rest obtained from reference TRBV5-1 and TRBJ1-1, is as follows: KAGVTQTPRYLIKTRGQQVTLSCSPISGHRSVSWYQQTPGQGLQFLFEYFSETQRNKGNFPGRFSGRQFSNSRSEMNVSTLELGDSALYLCASSLVEAYLNTEAFFGQGTRLTVV.

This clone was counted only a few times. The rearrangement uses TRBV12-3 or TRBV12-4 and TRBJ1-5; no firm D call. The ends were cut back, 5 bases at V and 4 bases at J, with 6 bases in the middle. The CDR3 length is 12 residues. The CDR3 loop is CASSQLNQPQHF. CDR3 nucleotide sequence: TGTGCCAGCAGTCAACTAAATCAGCCCCAGCATTTT.

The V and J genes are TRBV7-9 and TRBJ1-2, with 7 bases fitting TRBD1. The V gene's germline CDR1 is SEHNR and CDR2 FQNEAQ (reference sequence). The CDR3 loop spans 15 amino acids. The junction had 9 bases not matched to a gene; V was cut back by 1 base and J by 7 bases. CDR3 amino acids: CASSLGDRDGSGYTF. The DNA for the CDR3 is TGTGCCAGCAGCTTAGGAGACAGGGATGGAAGTGGCTACACCTTC.

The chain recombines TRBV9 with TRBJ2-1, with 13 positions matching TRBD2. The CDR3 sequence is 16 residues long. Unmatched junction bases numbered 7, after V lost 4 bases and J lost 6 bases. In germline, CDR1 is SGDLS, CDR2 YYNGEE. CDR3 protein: CASSITTSGGLNEQFF. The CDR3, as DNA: TGTGCCAGCAGCATAACGACTAGCGGGGGGCTCAATGAGCAGTTCTTC.

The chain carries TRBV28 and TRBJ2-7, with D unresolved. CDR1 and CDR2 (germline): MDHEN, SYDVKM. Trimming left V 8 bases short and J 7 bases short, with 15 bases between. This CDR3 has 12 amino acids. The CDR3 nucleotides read TGTGCCAGCTGCCAAACTACGCGGGAGCAGTACTTC. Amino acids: CASCQTTREQYF. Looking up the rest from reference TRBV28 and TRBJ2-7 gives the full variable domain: DVKVTQSSRYLVKRTGEKVFLECVQDMDHENMFWYRQDPGLGLRLIYFSYDVKMKEKGDIPEGYSVSREKKERFSLILESASTNQTSMYLCASCQTTREQYFGPGTRLTVT.

The DNA of the CDR3 is TGTGCCAGCAGCCCCGGGACAGTCGGCACCGGGGAGCTGTTTTTT. This codes for CASSPGTVGTGELFF. V usage is TRBV9 and J usage is TRBJ2-2; 7 bases line up with TRBD1. After removal of 4 bases from V and 4 bases from J, the junction contained 7 bases not matched to a gene. The CDR3 totals 15 residues. Per germline, CDR1 SGDLS and CDR2 YYNGEE.

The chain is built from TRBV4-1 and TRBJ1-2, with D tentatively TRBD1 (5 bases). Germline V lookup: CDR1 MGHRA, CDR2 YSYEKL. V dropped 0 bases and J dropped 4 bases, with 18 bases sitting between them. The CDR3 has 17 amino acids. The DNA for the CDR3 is TGCGCCAGCAGCCAAGAACGTTTCCCCGGGACTCCCTATGGCTACACCTTC. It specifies CASSQERFPGTPYGYTF.

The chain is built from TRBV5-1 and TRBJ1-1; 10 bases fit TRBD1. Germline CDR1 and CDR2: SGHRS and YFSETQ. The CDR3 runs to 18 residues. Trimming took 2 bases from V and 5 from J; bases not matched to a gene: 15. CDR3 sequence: CASSFGGGTGDGGTEAFF. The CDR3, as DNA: TGCGCCAGCAGCTTTGGTGGGGGGACAGGGGACGGAGGAACTGAAGCTTTCTTT.

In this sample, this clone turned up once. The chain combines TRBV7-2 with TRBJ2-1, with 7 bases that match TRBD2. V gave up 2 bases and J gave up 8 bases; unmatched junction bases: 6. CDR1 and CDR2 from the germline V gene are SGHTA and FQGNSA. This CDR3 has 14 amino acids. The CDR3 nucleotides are TGTGCCAGCAGCTTAAACGGGAGGACGGATGAGCAGTTCTTC. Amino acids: CASSLNGRTDEQFF.

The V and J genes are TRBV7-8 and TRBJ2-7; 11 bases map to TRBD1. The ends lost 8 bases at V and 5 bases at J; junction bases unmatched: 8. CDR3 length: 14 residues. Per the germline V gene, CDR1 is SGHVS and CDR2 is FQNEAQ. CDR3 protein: CASLSWTGGDEQYF. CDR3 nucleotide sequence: TGTGCCAGCTTAAGTTGGACAGGGGGCGACGAGCAGTACTTC.

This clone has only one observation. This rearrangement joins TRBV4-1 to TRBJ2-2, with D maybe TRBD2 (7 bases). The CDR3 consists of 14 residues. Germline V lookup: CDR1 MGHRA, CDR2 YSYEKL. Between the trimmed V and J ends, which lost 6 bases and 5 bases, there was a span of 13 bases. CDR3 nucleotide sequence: TGCGCCAGCAGTGGGGGGGCCTGGACCGGGGAGCTGTTTTTT. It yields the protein CASSGGAWTGELFF.

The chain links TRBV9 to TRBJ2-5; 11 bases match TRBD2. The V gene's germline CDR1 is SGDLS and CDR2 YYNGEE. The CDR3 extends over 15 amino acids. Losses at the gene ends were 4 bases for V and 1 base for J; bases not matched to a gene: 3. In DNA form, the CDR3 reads TGTGCCAGCAGCCTAGCGGGGGGCCTCCAAGAGACCCAGTACTTC. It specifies CASSLAGGLQETQYF.

CDR3 nucleotides: TGTGCCAGCAGATCCGGGACAGGTCCCTACGAGCAGTACTTC. Amino acids: CASRSGTGPYEQYF. The chain has TRBV27 and TRBJ2-7; 8 bases fit TRBD1. Germline V lookup: CDR1 MNHEY, CDR2 SMNVEV (reference sequence). The CDR3 loop spans 14 amino acids. Trimming cost V 6 bases and J 2 bases; bases outside gene matches: 6.

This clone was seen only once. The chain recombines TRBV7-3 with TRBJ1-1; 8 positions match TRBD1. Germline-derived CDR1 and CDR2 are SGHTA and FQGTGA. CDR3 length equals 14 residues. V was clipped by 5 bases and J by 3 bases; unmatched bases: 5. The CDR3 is CASSKQTGDTEAFF. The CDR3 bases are TGTGCCAGCAGCAAACAGACAGGGGACACTGAAGCTTTCTTT. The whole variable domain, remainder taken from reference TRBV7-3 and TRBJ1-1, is GAGVSQTPSNKVTEKGKYVELRCDPISGHTALYWYRQSLGQGPEFLIYFQGTGAADDSGLPNDRFFAVRPEGSVSTLKIQRTERGDSAVYLCASSKQTGDTEAFFGQGTRLTVV.

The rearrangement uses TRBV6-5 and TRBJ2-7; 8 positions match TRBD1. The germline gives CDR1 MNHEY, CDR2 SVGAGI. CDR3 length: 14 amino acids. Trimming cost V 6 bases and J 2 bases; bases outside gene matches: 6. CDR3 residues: CASSRDRSTYEQYF. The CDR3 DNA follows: TGTGCCAGCAGCCGGGACAGGTCAACCTACGAGCAGTACTTC.

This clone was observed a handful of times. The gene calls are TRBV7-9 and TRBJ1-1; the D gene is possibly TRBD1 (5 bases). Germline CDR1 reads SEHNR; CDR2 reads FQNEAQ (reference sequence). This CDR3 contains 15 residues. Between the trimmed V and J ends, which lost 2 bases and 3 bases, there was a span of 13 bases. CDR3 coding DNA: TGTGCCAGCAGCTTACTGGGACTGGTGGACACTGAAGCTTTCTTT. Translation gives CASSLLGLVDTEAFF.

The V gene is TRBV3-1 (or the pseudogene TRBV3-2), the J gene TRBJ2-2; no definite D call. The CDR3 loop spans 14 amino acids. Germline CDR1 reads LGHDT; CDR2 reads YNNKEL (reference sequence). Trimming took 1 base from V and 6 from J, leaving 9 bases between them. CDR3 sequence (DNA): TGTGCCAGCAGCCAAGTGAGTCGCTCCGGGGAGCTGTTTTTT. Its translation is CASSQVSRSGELFF.

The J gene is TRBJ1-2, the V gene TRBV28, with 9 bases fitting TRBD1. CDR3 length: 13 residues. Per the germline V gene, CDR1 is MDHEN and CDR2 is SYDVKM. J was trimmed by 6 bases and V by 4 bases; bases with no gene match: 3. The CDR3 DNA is TGTGCCAGCAGTTGGACAGGGGCGGATGGCTACACCTTC. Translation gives CASSWTGADGYTF.

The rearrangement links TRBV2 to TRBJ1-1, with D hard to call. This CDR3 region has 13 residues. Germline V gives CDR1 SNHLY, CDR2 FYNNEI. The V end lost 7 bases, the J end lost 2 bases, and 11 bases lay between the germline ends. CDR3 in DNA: TGTGCCAGCACCGAGGAAGTAAACACTGAAGCTTTCTTT. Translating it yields CASTEEVNTEAFF.